The rows below give T cell receptor beta chains drawn from one sample of a study of shared clonotypes between healthy human individuals. Some clones are missing from TCRdb's copy, which holds only in-frame ones; the method was immunoSEQ multiplex PCR. The sample has 740,000 or so clones, around 78% seen once. The specimen sequenced was memory CD4+ T cells sorted from blood. These receptor sequences come from a woman in her thirties in good health. Both conserved end residues are part of each CDR3. A D gene is named only where the DNA matches it firmly. Clone size appears in some rows only: once, few, many, or a class for an expanded clone.

>.|.|TRBJ2-7|TRBV30
TGTGCCTGGAGTGTACTTAAGGGCGAGCAGTACTTC
CAWSVLKGEQYF
>.|TRBD2|TRBJ2-1|TRBV29-1
TGCAGCGTTGCTCCGGGAGGCTTCTACAATGAGCAGTTCTTC
CSVAPGGFYNEQFF
>once|.|TRBJ2-3|TRBV2
TGTGCCAGCACCAGGAGTTTTGGCACAGATACGCAGTATTTT
CASTRSFGTDTQYF
>few|.|TRBJ2-2|TRBV7-9
TGTGCCAGCAGCTTAGGCCCCCGGCGCGGGGAGCTGTTTTTT
CASSLGPRRGELFF
>few|.|TRBJ1-1|TRBV7-2
TGTGCCAGCAGCATCCAGGGAGACACTGAAGCTTTCTTT
CASSIQGDTEAFF
>.|.|TRBJ2-7|TRBV2
TGTGCCAGCAGTTTGGAGCGAATCTACGAGCAGTACTTC
CASSLERIYEQYF
>.|TRBD1|TRBJ1-2|TRBV7-9
TGTGCCAGCAGCTTAGGGCTCCAGGGGGATGGCTACACCTTC
CASSLGLQGDGYTF
>.|TRBD1|TRBJ1-1|TRBV29-1
TGCAGCGCTTCGCCGGGGACAGTGAACACTGAAGCTTTCTTT
CSASPGTVNTEAFF
>few|.|TRBJ1-2|TRBV5-1
TGCGCCAGCAGCTTTGAGCCTTCAGGACAGGGCTACACCTTC
CASSFEPSGQGYTF
>.|.|TRBJ1-1|TRBV28
TGTGCCAGCAGAGCGGGACCGACGAACACTGAAGCTTTCTTT
CASRAGPTNTEAFF
>.|.|TRBJ2-7|TRBV5-4
TGTGCCAGCAGCTTGAAAGGTGGGGGCTACGAGCAGTACTTC
CASSLKGGGYEQYF
>few|.|TRBJ2-5|TRBV2
TGTGCCAGCCGAGCCGCAGGGGCTGGAGAGACCCAGTACTTC
CASRAAGAGETQYF
>.|.|TRBJ1-5|TRBV27
TGTGCCAGCAGTTTATTGTCAGGGAATCAGCCCCAGCATTTT
CASSLLSGNQPQHF
>.|.|TRBJ2-1|TRBV28
TGTGCCAGCAGCCCTGCTGGTGGTACCGGAGATGAGCAGTTCTTC
CASSPAGGTGDEQFF
>.|.|TRBJ2-1|TRBV5-1
TGCGCCAGCAGCTTGGCCCAAGGAGTCTATGAGCAGTTCTTC
CASSLAQGVYEQFF
>.|.|TRBJ1-1|TRBV30
TGTGCCTGGATCGAACCGGGAGGGAGGAACACTGAAGCTTTCTTT
CAWIEPGGRNTEAFF
>few|.|TRBJ2-1|TRBV5-1
TGCGCCAGCAGCTTGGCTTCTGGTGCCTACAATGAGCAGTTCTTC
CASSLASGAYNEQFF
>few|.|TRBJ1-1|TRBV7-9
TGTGCCAGCAGTTACGACAGTGCCAGCACTGAAGCTTTCTTT
CASSYDSASTEAFF
>.|.|TRBJ1-2|TRBV5-8
TGTGCCAGCAGCACTCGGGGCTATGGCTACACCTTC
CASSTRGYGYTF
>.|TRBD2|TRBJ2-5|TRBV6-5
TGTGCCAGCAGTTACTCGGGGACTAGGCAAGAGACCCAGTACTTC
CASSYSGTRQETQYF
>few|.|TRBJ2-7|TRBV5-8
TGTGCCAGCAGCTTACGGATAGAGTCGTACGAGCAGTACTTC
CASSLRIESYEQYF
>.|TRBD1|TRBJ2-4|TRBV19
TGTGCCAGTAGTAGAGGACAGGCTAGTAACAAAAACATTCAGTACTTC
CASSRGQASNKNIQYF
>.|.|TRBJ2-7|TRBV7-9
TGTGCCAGCAGCTTCGGGTTTTCGTACGAGCAGTACTTC
CASSFGFSYEQYF
>.|TRBD1|TRBJ1-2|TRBV5-1
TGCGCCAGCAGCCCTGGACAGGAAGGGTATACGGGAACCTTC
CASSPGQEGYTGTF
>.|.|TRBJ2-1|TRBV5-1
TGCGCCAGCAGCTTCAGCGGCGATGAGCAGTTCTTC
CASSFSGDEQFF
>.|.|TRBJ2-7|TRBV11-2
TGTGCCAGCAGCTTAAGAGAGATACGCACCGGGGCCTCCTACGAGCAGTACTTC
CASSLREIRTGASYEQYF
>.|TRBD1|TRBJ1-1|TRBV5-6
TGTGCCAGCAGCGTGGACAGGGGGCGCATAAATAATGAAGCTTTCTTT
CASSVDRGRINNEAFF
>few|TRBD1|TRBJ2-7|TRBV7-8
TGTGCCAGCAGCTCGGGACAGGGCGCGGAGCAGTACTTC
CASSSGQGAEQYF
>.|TRBD2|TRBJ2-7|TRBV28
TGTGCCAGCAGTGGCGGGGGGTCAGACTACGAGCAGTACTTC
CASSGGGSDYEQYF
>.|TRBD2|TRBJ2-7|TRBV11-2
TGTGCCAGCAGCAGCGGACTAGCGGGAGTCTACGAGCAGTACTTC
CASSSGLAGVYEQYF
>.|TRBD2|TRBJ2-7|TRBV6-5
TGTGCCAGCAGTTACTCGAGGGACTACTCCTACGAGCAGTACTTC
CASSYSRDYSYEQYF
>.|.|TRBJ1-2|TRBV6-1
TGTGCCAGCAGTGCATACAAGGCCGGCTACACCTTC
CASSAYKAGYTF
>.|.|TRBJ2-2|TRBV2
TGTGCCAGCAGGCGAAACTCCGGGACAAACACCGGGGAGCTGTTTTTT
CASRRNSGTNTGELFF
>.|.|TRBJ1-1|TRBV6-6
TGTGCCAGCAGTTCAAGGGCGAAATACACTGAAGCTTTCTTT
CASSSRAKYTEAFF
>.|.|TRBJ2-7|TRBV11-2
TGTGCCAGCAGCTTAGAGGCGCAGGCAGGGGCCTACGAGCAGTACTTC
CASSLEAQAGAYEQYF
>.|.|TRBJ2-7|TRBV29-1
TGCAGCGTTGAATCGGCTACTTACTACGAGCAGTACTTC
CSVESATYYEQYF
>.|.|TRBJ2-1|TRBV11-2
TGTGCCAGCAGCTCAAACAACGGCAAGTACAATGAGCAGTTCTTC
CASSSNNGKYNEQFF
>many|TRBD2|TRBJ2-1|TRBV7-3
TGTGCCAGCAGCCCCCAGCGGGACTCCTACAATGAGCAGTTCTTC
CASSPQRDSYNEQFF
>.|TRBD2|TRBJ2-5|TRBV5-1
TGCGCCAGCAGCTTGAGGACTAGCGGGAGGGCCGGGGAGACCCAGTACTTC
CASSLRTSGRAGETQYF
>once|TRBD1|TRBJ1-5|TRBV25-1
TGTGCCAGCAGCGGAGACAGGGACCAACAAGGTAATCAGCCCCAGCATTTT
CASSGDRDQQGNQPQHF
>.|.|TRBJ2-7|TRBV7-9
TGTGCCAGCAGCCCAGGGGGGGAGCGGGAGAAGCAGTACTTC
CASSPGGEREKQYF
>.|TRBD2|TRBJ2-1|TRBV29-1
TGCAGCGTTGATGTGCGGGAGACCTACAATGAGCAGTTCTTC
CSVDVRETYNEQFF
>few|.|TRBJ1-4|TRBV6-5
TGTGCCAGCTGCCAGGGAGAAGGAAAACTGTTTTTT
CASCQGEGKLFF
>.|.|TRBJ1-5|TRBV7-9
TGTGCCAGCAGCTTAGCCGATAGCAATCAGCCCCAGCATTTT
CASSLADSNQPQHF
>.|.|TRBJ2-1|TRBV11-3
TGTGCCAGCAGCTTAGGGTGGCGTAGCGAGGATGAGCAGTTCTTC
CASSLGWRSEDEQFF
>.|TRBD2|TRBJ2-3|TRBV28
TGTACCAGCGGCGGGAGGGCCAGTGGCACAGATACGCAGTATTTT
CTSGGRASGTDTQYF
>.|TRBD2|TRBJ2-1|TRBV29-1
TGCAGCGTCCGAAAAGGCGGGAGGGTCTACAATGAGCAGTTCTTC
CSVRKGGRVYNEQFF
>few|TRBD1|TRBJ2-5|TRBV5-5
TGTGCCAGCAACAAGGGACAGGGGGTTGGAGGAGAGACCCAGTACTTC
CASNKGQGVGGETQYF
>.|.|TRBJ2-5|TRBV10-1
TGCGCCAGCAGTGAGTCTCCAGGGCGTGAGACCCAGTACTTC
CASSESPGRETQYF
>.|TRBD2|TRBJ2-7|TRBV18
TGTGCCAGCTCACCTCGCATGGCGGGAGTGGGTTACGAGCAGTACTTC
CASSPRMAGVGYEQYF
>few|.|TRBJ1-2|TRBV5-8
TGTGCCAGCAGCCGGGAGGGACGGACCTATGGCTACACCTTC
CASSREGRTYGYTF
>.|.|TRBJ2-3|TRBV10-1
TGCGCCAGCAGTGCGATGGATACGCAGTATTTT
CASSAMDTQYF
>few|.|TRBJ1-1|TRBV11-1
TGTGCCAGCAGCCCCGGATTGAACACTGAAGCTTTCTTT
CASSPGLNTEAFF
>.|.|TRBJ2-1|TRBV27
TGTGCCAGCAGTCTTAGGACCCTACGCAATGAGCAGTTCTTC
CASSLRTLRNEQFF
>many|.|TRBJ1-3|TRBV2
TGTGCCAGCATTCGTGAGCTCCGCGATTACACCATATATTTT
CASIRELRDYTIYF